This T cell receptor beta chain was identified during a study of blood T cell repertoires in COVID-19. Study-level information: Acute and convalescent COVID-19 samples came from the United States, Italy and Spain. From T cells, B-cell-depleted T cells, or PBMCs came the material, which was cDNA or gDNA.

The CDR3 has 15 amino acids. The germline CDR1 and CDR2 sequences are KGHSH and LQKENI. V gave up 1 base and J gave up 6 bases, with 10 bases separating them. Original processing methods: It was from reference gene primer amplification that nucleated cell counts were estimated. TCRdb's table, derived via immunoSEQ multiplex PCR, lists solely in-frame clones and lacks some. V, J and clone size are those of that table, while D and trimming were read from the DNA. This table has about 220,000 clones, around 82% appearing once. This chain connects TRBV18 to TRBJ1-6; weak D call: TRBD1 (5 bases). Sequenced sample: peripheral blood. The sequence came from a woman between 65 and 79 years old with acute or convalescent COVID-19. The CDR3 loop reads CASSPRQGPNSPLHF. CDR3 coding DNA: TGTGCCAGCTCACCACGGCAGGGCCCTAATTCACCCCTCCACTTT.